This passage covers 15 T cell receptor beta chains from one sample sequenced in a study of PD-1 blockade in classical Hodgkin lymphoma. TCRdb keeps only in-frame clones here, not all; method: immunoSEQ multiplex PCR. The data show 15,000 to 20,000 clones, 85% seen once. Every patient had relapsed following autologous stem cell transplantation, and cohorts differed in brentuximab vedotin exposure. From thawed PBMCs, CD4+ T cells were purified using magnetic negative selection. The source was CD4+ T cells from blood, collected at baseline. The receptors stem from a human donor with classical Hodgkin lymphoma.

This clone was recorded only once. The CDR3 bases are TGTGCCAGCAGCTTGATTGGACTAGCGGGGACAAGCGGGGAGCTGTTTTTT. As protein: CASSLIGLAGTSGELFF. J is TRBJ2-2 and V is TRBV5-4, with TRBD2 matching 12 bases. This CDR3 contains 17 residues. J was trimmed by 7 bases and V by 1 base; bases with no gene match: 8. In germline, CDR1 is SGHNT, CDR2 YYREEE (reference sequence).

This clone has only one observation. This chain joins TRBV4-1 and TRBJ2-3; 10 bases match TRBD2. Germline loops: CDR1 MGHRA, CDR2 YSYEKL. This CDR3 contains 14 residues. Trimming removed 7 bases from V and 2 bases from J; junction bases left unmatched: 3. CDR3 sequence reads: CASKSGGVTDTQYF. The DNA for the CDR3 is TGCGCCAGCAAGAGCGGGGGGGTCACAGATACGCAGTATTTT.

This chain connects TRBV18 to TRBJ2-5; tentatively, D is TRBD2 (5 bases). Trimming removed 2 bases from V and 2 bases from J, with 9 bases in between. The germline V gene encodes CDR1 KGHSH and CDR2 LQKENI. The CDR3 runs 14 residues. The CDR3 is CASSPLTGQETQYF. The DNA for the CDR3 is TGTGCCAGCTCACCATTAACGGGGCAAGAGACCCAGTACTTC. The full variable domain, completed using reference TRBV18 and TRBJ2-5, is NAGVMQNPRHLVRRRGQEARLRCSPMKGHSHVYWYRQLPEEGLKFMVYLQKENIIDESGMPKERFSAEFPKEGPSILRIQQVVRGDSAAYFCASSPLTGQETQYFGPGTRLLVL.

The rearrangement uses TRBV6-9 and TRBJ1-1, with 7 bases lining up with TRBD1. CDR1 is MNHGY, CDR2 SVAAGI, per germline. CDR3 length: 13 amino acids. J lost 4 bases, V lost 5 bases, and 4 bases had no gene match. CDR3 sequence (DNA): TGTGCCAGCAGTAGGGGGCTCGGCACTGAAGCTTTCTTT. This translates into CASSRGLGTEAFF.

This sequence joins TRBV29-1 and TRBJ1-2; the D gene is possibly TRBD1 (6 bases). V was cut by 4 bases and J by 4 bases, with 13 bases left in between. The germline gives CDR1 SQVTM, CDR2 ANQGSEA. The CDR3 covers 13 residues. The CDR3 bases are TGCAGCGTTGGAACAGGGCCCCTCTATGGCTACACCTTC. This codes for CSVGTGPLYGYTF.

The V gene is TRBV5-1, the J gene TRBJ2-2; 8 bases fit TRBD1. The CDR3 sequence is 15 residues long. Looked up from germline, CDR1 is SGHRS and CDR2 is YFSETQ. V was clipped by 2 bases and J by 1 base; unmatched bases: 1. The CDR3 nucleotides are TGCGCCAGCAGCTTTGGGACAGGGAACACCGGGGAGCTGTTTTTT. Translated, it gives CASSFGTGNTGELFF.

V and J are TRBV6-6 and TRBJ2-3; 8 nucleotides line up with TRBD1. The CDR3 covers 16 residues. Losses at the gene ends were 2 bases for V and 4 bases for J; bases not matched to a gene: 8. CDR1 MNHNY and CDR2 SVGAGI come from the germline V gene (reference sequence). The CDR3 protein is CASSYQTGAISDTQYF. The CDR3 DNA reads as TGTGCCAGCAGTTACCAGACAGGGGCAATTTCAGATACGCAGTATTTT.

The chain links TRBV6-6 to TRBJ1-2; unclear D gene. The germline CDR1 and CDR2 sequences are MNHNY and SVGAGI (reference sequence). V dropped 2 bases and J dropped 1 base, with 5 bases sitting between them. This CDR3 contains 13 residues. CDR3 sequence (DNA): TGTGCCAGCAGTTACGGGTTTAACTATGGCTACACCTTC. Protein: CASSYGFNYGYTF.

The chain uses TRBV18 and TRBJ1-4; D remains ambiguous. CDR1 is KGHSH and CDR2 is LQKENI in the germline V gene. V dropped 2 bases and J dropped 4 bases, with 11 bases sitting between them. The CDR3 spans 15 residues. CDR3: CASSPAGSSNEKLFF. CDR3 coding DNA: TGTGCCAGCTCACCAGCGGGCAGTAGTAATGAAAAACTGTTTTTT.

V gene TRBV5-1 combines with J gene TRBJ1-2, with D tentatively TRBD1 (5 bases). The CDR3 totals 14 residues. Trimming took off 0 bases at V and 2 bases at J, with 8 bases between the two ends. Germline V gene sequence: CDR1 SGHRS, CDR2 YFSETQ. The CDR3 sequence: CASSLAGRNYGYTF. DNA for the CDR3: TGCGCCAGCAGCTTGGCGGGACGGAACTATGGCTACACCTTC.

The genes are TRBV5-6 and TRBJ2-1; 7 positions match TRBD1. Germline loops: CDR1 SGHDT, CDR2 YYEEEE. V lost 4 bases and J lost 2; bases outside the gene matches: 6. The CDR3 extends over 15 amino acids. CDR3 region: CASSPPGGPYNEQFF. The DNA of the CDR3 is TGTGCCAGCAGCCCTCCAGGGGGACCCTACAATGAGCAGTTCTTC.

This clone turned up a few times. The chain links TRBV10-2 to TRBJ2-7, with D tentatively TRBD1 or TRBD2 (5 bases each). V gave up 0 bases and J gave up 3 bases, with 12 bases separating them. CDR3 length: 15 residues. Germline CDR1 is WSHSY and CDR2 is SAAADI. The CDR3 region has the DNA TGCGCCAGCAGTGAGTCTTATGGGGACCGCTACGAGCAGTACTTC. As protein: CASSESYGDRYEQYF.

The rearrangement joins TRBV7-3 to TRBJ2-1, with D tentatively TRBD2 (6 bases). Germline V lookup: CDR1 SGHTA, CDR2 FQGTGA. The CDR3 sequence is 13 residues long. Trimming left V 2 bases short and J 10 bases short, with 12 bases between. CDR3 residues: CASSLLLAGEQFF. In nucleotides, the CDR3 is TGTGCCAGCAGCTTACTACTAGCTGGGGAGCAGTTCTTC.

This clone has just a few counts. This chain joins TRBV4-1 and TRBJ2-5; 9 nucleotides match TRBD2. Trimming at V came to 1 base and at J to 5 bases, leaving 8 bases not matched to a gene. The germline V gene has CDR1 MGHRA and CDR2 YSYEKL. CDR3 size: 16 residues. CDR3 DNA sequence: TGCGCCAGCAGCCAAGGGGAGGGTAGCGGGGGTGAGACCCAGTACTTC. The encoded protein is CASSQGEGSGGETQYF.

The chain carries TRBV7-9 and TRBJ1-4; no clear D gene. This CDR3 has 15 residues. Germline CDR1 is SEHNR and CDR2 is FQNEAQ (reference sequence). V was clipped by 2 bases and J by 0 bases, with 7 bases between them. The CDR3 is CASSLPGATNEKLFF. CDR3 nucleotide sequence: TGTGCCAGCAGCTTACCGGGAGCAACTAATGAAAAACTGTTTTTT.